This record concerns one T cell receptor (beta chain) sequence. This clonotype turned up a few times. Which antigen it targets is not known. Base-call qualities are not available, and no considerably larger clone is one nucleotide away. The method was RT-PCR. The listed sequencing device is Illumina HiSeq 2500. TCRdb applied fastp at Q25 and MiXCR to the public reads, then kept only in-frame beta chains. Each CDR3 protein gets just one entry, which takes the most common genes and DNA from the rows behind it. For this sample there are more than 550,000 distinct CDR3 sequences; around 11% appear just once. About 10% of the sample is held by the ten biggest clonotypes. V sheds 3 bases and J sheds 1 base, leaving 8 bases between their ends. Inclusive of the bounding cysteine and phenylalanine, the CDR3 is 13 residues long. The read is trimmed to its CDR3 DNA, 39 bases read in frame from base 1. From the germline V gene (reference sequence), CDR1 is DFQATT and CDR2 is SNEGSKA.

This sample was taken from a study of response to subunit inactivated influenza vaccine (dated by TCRdb to the late 2010s). Study-level background: Deep quantitative T cell receptor repertoire profiling was used in the study to track responses to a trivalent subunit inactivated influenza vaccine.

Summary of the overall study and its limitations: It was suggested by the authors that each seasonal influenza vaccination may recruit only a limited number of new T cells.

These same data were also listed under a study on T cells expressing NK-cell markers. As that second paper reports: TCR beta cDNA libraries were made by 5'RACE template switching that added a universal primer site and unique molecular identifiers. In sorted CD3+CD56+NKG2C+, CD3+CD56+NKG2C- and CD3+CD56-NKG2C+ T-cell subsets from about 8 donors, TCR beta-chain repertoires were profiled. Among the eight sequenced donors, only one was HCMV-seronegative, while the other seven were HCMV-seropositive. In several experiments an anti-gammadeltaTCR antibody was added to restrict sorting to alphabetaTCR-expressing T cells. For about 6 donors, the dominant CD3+CD56+NKG2C+ clonotypes were among the top 10 CD8+ clonotypes and accounted for about 1.0-7.5% of CD8+ T cells. Those dominant clonotypes were again the most abundant among CD3+CD56-NKG2C+ cells in several donors, at about 25-60.1%. Whether the expanded NKG2C-expressing T cell clones were specific for HCMV antigens remained unclear. Randomly selected healthy volunteers, three men and five women, were used as the eight sequenced donors. HCMV-specific IgG was detected in serum with a commercial ELISA kit to determine HCMV serostatus. Peripheral blood mononuclear cells were isolated from blood by Ficoll density gradient centrifugation. For a handful of donors, unsorted PBMC were also used to sequence bulk peripheral blood T-cell repertoires. Synthesis of cDNA was primed from the TCR beta constant segment and was followed by two consecutive PCR amplification steps. The libraries were sequenced on Illumina HiSeq 2000/2500, MiSeq or NextSeq, producing 2 x 150 bp reads. MIGEC handled demultiplexing of the reads and grouping by UMI, while MiTCR was used to assemble and quantify clonotypes. To exclude erroneous sequences, any TCR cDNA sequence not supported by at least two reads was discarded. The tcR package was used for downstream repertoire analysis, with clonotypes matched between fractions based on CDR3 nucleotide sequence plus V segment. VDJmatch was used to annotate antigen specificity against VDJdb, with one amino acid substitution allowed in CDR3.

The chain is encoded by TRBV20-1 joined to TRBJ2-3; the D gene remains uncertain. The TCR originated in a man aged 50 or older who received an inactivated influenza vaccine. Donor details come from another sample of the same person, matched by shared clones. Source: PBMCs from blood, taken on the day of vaccination. The base sequence is TGCAGTGCTAGTAAGCAGGGCACAGATACGCAGTATTTT. This is translated as CSASKQGTDTQYF.